The 14 T cell receptor beta chains presented below share a single source sample, sequenced in a study of regulatory T cells in long-lasting Graves disease. Building of the TCR beta libraries involved iRepertoire HTBI primers and Arm-PCR of CDR3 regions. Using its own MiXCR run on the multiplex PCR reads, TCRdb lists one record per CDR3 protein. The table has roughly 400,000 distinct CDR3 sequences, approximately 15% seen once. Time point reported: newly diagnosed GD, antithyroid drugs for less than 3 months. PBMCs were the source of the RNA used for TCR sequencing. This sample also appeared in a second study, on T cells in Graves' hyperthyroidism and ophthalmopathy.

The sequencing here drew on peripheral blood mononuclear cells (PBMCs), taken at new diagnosis, from a patient treated with antithyroid drugs. These receptors came from a woman in her forties with Graves disease.

This clonotype was seen a few times. V and J are TRBV20-1 and TRBJ2-7, with D maybe TRBD1 (6 bases). CDR3 length: 15 amino acids. Germline V gene sequence: CDR1 DFQATT, CDR2 SNEGSKA (reference sequence). The germline V and J ends were trimmed by 3 bases and 4 bases, with 19 bases remaining between them. The CDR3, as DNA: TGCAGTGCTAGTGGGGGCAAAGGACCCGCTTACGAGCAGTACTTC. Translated, it gives CSASGGKGPAYEQYF.

The chain couples TRBV4-1 to TRBJ1-6; D gene uncertain. CDR3 length: 14 amino acids. CDR1 and CDR2 from the germline V gene are MGHRA and YSYEKL. V lost 0 bases, J lost 9 bases, and 9 bases lay in between. The DNA of the CDR3 is TGCGCCAGCAGCCAAGATCTTCGGGTTTCACCCCTCCACTTT. Translating gives CASSQDLRVSPLHF.

A few counts support this clonotype. CDR3 loop: CASSEGATGYYEQFF. The CDR3 DNA is TGTGCCAGCAGTGAAGGTGCGACAGGGTACTATGAGCAGTTCTTC. The chain employs TRBV2 and TRBJ2-1; 7 nucleotides line up with TRBD1. Germline CDR1 reads SNHLY; CDR2 reads FYNNEI. CDR3 length: 15 amino acids. V was clipped by 1 base and J by 8 bases; unmatched bases: 8.

This clonotype was seen more than once but under ten times. Just one base apart from a much larger clone, this may be a read error. The CDR3 end shows no conserved phenylalanine or tryptophan, and so a read error is likely. V and J are TRBV2 and TRBJ2-3; TRBD2 agrees at 15 bases. J was trimmed by 6 bases and V by 6 bases; bases with no gene match: 4. Germline CDR1 SNHLY, CDR2 FYNNEI. The CDR3 contains 15 residues. CDR3 sequence reads: CASRPGTSGRDTQYL. The CDR3 region has the DNA TGTGCCAGCAGACCCGGGACTAGCGGGAGGGATACGCAGTATCTT.

This clonotype was observed at least ten times. The rearrangement uses TRBV12-3 or TRBV12-4 and TRBJ2-1; D possibly matches TRBD1 or TRBD2 (5 bases each). This CDR3 is 12 amino acids long. V dropped 3 bases and J dropped 12 bases, with 12 bases sitting between them. CDR3 sequence reads: CASSLDGTRQFF. CDR3 coding DNA: TGTGCCAGCAGTTTGGACGGGACCCGGCAGTTCTTC.

Many counts were recorded for this clonotype. The J gene is TRBJ2-1, the V gene TRBV27, with TRBD1 matching 10 bases. Germline assignment: CDR1 MNHEY and CDR2 SMNVEV (reference sequence). V was pared by 2 bases and J by 8 bases, with 6 bases of the junction left unmatched. CDR3 length: 15 residues. Here the CDR3 reads CASSLMGQGSDEQFF. The DNA for the CDR3 is TGTGCCAGCAGTTTAATGGGACAGGGGTCGGATGAGCAGTTCTTC.

This clonotype was counted many times. V usage is TRBV27 and J usage is TRBJ2-7; 8 bases are shared with TRBD2. Unmatched junction bases numbered 0, after V lost 2 bases and J lost 3 bases. The CDR3 sequence is 13 residues long. Germline-derived CDR1 and CDR2 are MNHEY and SMNVEV (reference sequence). The CDR3 is CASSLSGGYEQYF. The CDR3 coding sequence is TGTGCCAGCAGTTTAAGCGGGGGCTACGAGCAGTACTTC.

In regard to this clonotype: A much larger clone lies a single base off, so this may be a read error. The chain has TRBV28 and TRBJ2-7; 9 positions match TRBD2. The germline gives CDR1 MDHEN, CDR2 SYDVKM. With V trimmed by 5 bases and J by 7 bases, 15 bases remained unmatched. CDR3 length equals 16 residues. CDR3 sequence (DNA): TGTGCCAGCAGTCCAGTTGCGGGAGGGCCCTACAATGAGCAGTACTTC. As protein: CASSPVAGGPYNEQYF. Combining the CDR3 with reference TRBV28 and TRBJ2-7 gives the whole variable domain DVKVTQSSRYLVKRTGEKVFLECVQDMDHENMFWYRQDPGLGLRLIYFSYDVKMKEKGDIPEGYSVSREKKERFSLILESASTNQTSMYLCASSPVAGGPYNEQYFGPGTRLTVT.

Comment on this clonotype: Given a far larger clone just one base away, this is likely a sequencing read error. The missing conserved phenylalanine or tryptophan at the end of this CDR3 makes a read error likely. The chain uses TRBV7-8 and TRBJ2-1; D may be TRBD2 (6 bases). The CDR3 is made up of 16 amino acids. Between the trimmed V and J ends, which lost 4 bases and 6 bases, there was a span of 19 bases. Per germline, CDR1 SGHVS and CDR2 FQNEAQ. The CDR3 coding sequence is TGTGCCAGCAGCTACTCTCCTGGGGGAGCGGGCAATGAGCAGTTCCTC. Protein product: CASSYSPGGAGNEQFL.

This clonotype was observed at least ten times. The chain has TRBV12-3 or TRBV12-4 and TRBJ1-5; 9 bases align to TRBD1. The V and J ends lost 6 bases and 5 bases, in that order; junction bases with no gene match: 5. The CDR3 loop spans 14 amino acids. In nucleotides, the CDR3 is TGTGCCAGCAGGCTTGGACAGGGGCATCAGCCCCAGCATTTT. Amino acid sequence: CASRLGQGHQPQHF.

This clonotype showed up many times. This rearrangement joins TRBV30 to TRBJ2-1, with 7 nucleotides matching TRBD1. Germline CDR1 is GTSNPN and CDR2 is SVGIG (reference sequence). The CDR3 totals 16 residues. V lost 2 bases and J lost 3; bases outside the gene matches: 10. CDR3 sequence: CAWSHVDRVGYNEQFF. As DNA, the CDR3 is TGTGCCTGGAGTCACGTAGACAGGGTGGGCTACAATGAGCAGTTCTTC. Full variable domain (remainder filled in from reference TRBV30 and TRBJ2-1): SQTIHQWPATLVQPVGSPLSLECTVEGTSNPNLYWYRQAAGRGLQLLFYSVGIGQISSEVPQNLSASRPQDRQFILSSKKLLLSDSGFYLCAWSHVDRVGYNEQFFGPGTRLTVL.

This sequence joins TRBV6-2 or TRBV6-3 and TRBJ2-5, with TRBD2 matching 14 bases. The CDR3 runs to 20 residues. V lost 4 bases and J lost 5; bases outside the gene matches: 18. CDR1 and CDR2 (germline): MNHEY, SVGEGT. The DNA for the CDR3 is TGTGCCAGCAGTTTAAGCCCATTAAGACTAGCGGGAGGGCCCGAGGAGACCCAGTACTTC. Protein sequence: CASSLSPLRLAGGPEETQYF.

The V and J genes are TRBV3-1 and TRBJ2-1; 9 bases fit TRBD1. The CDR3 length is 15 residues. CDR1 LGHDT and CDR2 YNNKEL come from the germline V gene (reference sequence). Trimming at V came to 6 bases and at J to 7 bases, leaving 10 bases not matched to a gene. In DNA form, the CDR3 reads TGTGCCAGCAGAGGGACAGGGCAGCAAGGGAATGAGCAGTTCTTC. Amino acid sequence: CASRGTGQQGNEQFF.

This clonotype was seen at least ten times. This chain joins TRBV2 and TRBJ2-5; TRBD2 agrees at 12 bases. The germline V gene has CDR1 SNHLY and CDR2 FYNNEI. This CDR3 spans 15 amino acids. After removal of 6 bases from V and 0 bases from J, the junction contained 2 bases not matched to a gene. This chain's CDR3 is CASSGLAGNQETQYF. CDR3 nucleotides: TGTGCCAGCAGCGGACTAGCGGGAAACCAAGAGACCCAGTACTTC.